Sequencing of this T cell receptor beta chain was carried out in a study of blood T cell repertoires in COVID-19. Between the trimmed V and J ends, which lost 6 bases and 0 bases, there was a span of 13 bases. This CDR3 contains 15 residues. Germline V CDR1 and CDR2: ENHRY, SYGVKD. Sequenced by immunoSEQ multiplex PCR; TCRdb stores in-frame clones only, minus some. Of about 430,000 clones listed, over 75% are singletons. The chain recombines TRBV10-3 with TRBJ2-3; tentative D call: TRBD2 (5 bases). The receptor comes from a young woman who had been exposed to COVID-19. Sequenced input: PBMCs or T cells enriched from blood (not recorded which). The CDR3 sequence is CAIRSDSSSTDTQYF. CDR3 DNA sequence: TGTGCCATCAGATCGGACTCATCTAGCACAGATACGCAGTATTTT.